This paragraph reports one T cell receptor (beta chain). Its target is unknown. The data belong to a study of T cells in Graves' hyperthyroidism and ophthalmopathy. Findings and caveats of the study: Ophthalmopathy was told apart from stable hyperthyroidism by a 13 V-J model.

Researchers took RNA transcripts and amplified the TCR beta CDR3 regions from them. During a first-round RT-PCR of the TCR CDR3, the HTBI primer set was used. TCRdb itself ran the multiplex PCR reads through MiXCR, one entry per CDR3 protein. This sample yields hundreds of thousands of distinct CDR3 sequences, of which over 15% are seen a single time; approximately 20% belongs to the top ten. The trim removed 5 bases at V and 1 base at J, leaving 4 bases unmatched. The CDR3 has 15 residues. The germline gives CDR1 SEHNR, CDR2 FQNEAQ (reference sequence). The chain is built from TRBV7-9 and TRBJ2-5; 10 bases map to TRBD2. The receptor was isolated from a woman younger than 35 with Graves' hyperthyroidism. The sample consisted of blood. CDR3 region: CASSPGTSAQETQYF. In DNA form, the CDR3 reads TGTGCCAGCAGCCCCGGGACTAGCGCCCAAGAGACCCAGTACTTC.